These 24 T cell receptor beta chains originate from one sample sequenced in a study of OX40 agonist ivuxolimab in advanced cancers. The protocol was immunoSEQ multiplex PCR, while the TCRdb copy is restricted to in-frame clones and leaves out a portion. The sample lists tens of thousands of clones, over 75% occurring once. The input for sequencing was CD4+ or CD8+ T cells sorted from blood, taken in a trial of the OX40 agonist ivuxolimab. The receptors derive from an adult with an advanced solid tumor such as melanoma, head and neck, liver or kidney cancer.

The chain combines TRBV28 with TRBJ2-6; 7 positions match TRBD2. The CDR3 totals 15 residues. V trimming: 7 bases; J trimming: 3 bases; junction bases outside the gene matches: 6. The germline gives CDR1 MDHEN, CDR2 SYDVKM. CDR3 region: CASKTGGYGANVLTF. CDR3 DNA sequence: TGTGCCAGCAAAACGGGGGGATATGGGGCCAACGTCCTGACTTTC.

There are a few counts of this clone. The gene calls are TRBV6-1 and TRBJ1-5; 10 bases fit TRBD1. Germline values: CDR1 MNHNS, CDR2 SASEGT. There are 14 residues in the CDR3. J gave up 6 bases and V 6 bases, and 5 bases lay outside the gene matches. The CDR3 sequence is CASSIGQGGQPQHF. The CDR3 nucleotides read TGTGCCAGCAGCATCGGACAGGGGGGTCAGCCCCAGCATTTT.

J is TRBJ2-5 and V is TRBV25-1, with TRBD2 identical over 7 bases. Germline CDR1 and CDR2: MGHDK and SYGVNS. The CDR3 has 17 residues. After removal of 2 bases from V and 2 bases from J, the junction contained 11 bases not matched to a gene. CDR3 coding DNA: TGTGCCAGCAGTGAAAATCTCCGGGACTACCGACAAGAGACCCAGTACTTC. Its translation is CASSENLRDYRQETQYF.

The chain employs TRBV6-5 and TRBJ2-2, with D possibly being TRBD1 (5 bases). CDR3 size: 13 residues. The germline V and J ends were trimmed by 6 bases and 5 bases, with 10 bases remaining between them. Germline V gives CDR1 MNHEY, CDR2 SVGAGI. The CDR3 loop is CASRQGMTGELFF. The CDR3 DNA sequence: TGTGCCAGCAGGCAGGGAATGACCGGGGAGCTGTTTTTT.

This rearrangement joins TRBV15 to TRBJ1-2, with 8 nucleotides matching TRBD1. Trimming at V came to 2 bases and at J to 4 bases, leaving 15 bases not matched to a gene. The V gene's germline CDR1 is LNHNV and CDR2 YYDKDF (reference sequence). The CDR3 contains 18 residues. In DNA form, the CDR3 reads TGTGCCACCAGCAGACCAATGACAGGGGACAGAGACTTCTATGGCTACACCTTC. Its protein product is CATSRPMTGDRDFYGYTF.

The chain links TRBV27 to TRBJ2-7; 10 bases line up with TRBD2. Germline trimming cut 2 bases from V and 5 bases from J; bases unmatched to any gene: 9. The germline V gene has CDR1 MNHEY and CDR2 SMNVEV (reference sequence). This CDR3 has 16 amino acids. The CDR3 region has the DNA TGTGCCAGCAGTTTAAGAGGACTAGCGGTGATCCACGAGCAGTACTTC. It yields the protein CASSLRGLAVIHEQYF.

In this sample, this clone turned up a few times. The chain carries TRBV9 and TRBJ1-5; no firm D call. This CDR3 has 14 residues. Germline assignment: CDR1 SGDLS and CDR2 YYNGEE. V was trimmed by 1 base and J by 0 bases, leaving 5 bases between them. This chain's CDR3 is CASSVMDSNQPQHF. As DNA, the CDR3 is TGTGCCAGCAGCGTAATGGATAGCAATCAGCCCCAGCATTTT. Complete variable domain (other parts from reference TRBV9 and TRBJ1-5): DSGVTQTPKHLITATGQRVTLRCSPRSGDLSVYWYQQSLDQGLQFLIQYYNGEERAKGNILERFSAQQFPDLHSELNLSSLELGDSALYFCASSVMDSNQPQHFGDGTRLSIL.

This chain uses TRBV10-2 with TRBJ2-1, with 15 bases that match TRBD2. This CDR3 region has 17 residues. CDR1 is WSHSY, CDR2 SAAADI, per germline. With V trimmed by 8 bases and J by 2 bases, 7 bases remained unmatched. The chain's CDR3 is CASQGLAGGPTYNEQFF. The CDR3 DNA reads TGCGCCAGCCAAGGACTAGCGGGAGGGCCGACCTACAATGAGCAGTTCTTC.

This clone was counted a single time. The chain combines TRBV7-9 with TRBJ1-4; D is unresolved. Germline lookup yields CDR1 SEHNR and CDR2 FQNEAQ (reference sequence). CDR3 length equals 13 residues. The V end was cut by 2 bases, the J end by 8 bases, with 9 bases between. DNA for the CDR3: TGTGCCAGCAGCTTATATAGCGCCGAAAAACTGTTTTTT. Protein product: CASSLYSAEKLFF.

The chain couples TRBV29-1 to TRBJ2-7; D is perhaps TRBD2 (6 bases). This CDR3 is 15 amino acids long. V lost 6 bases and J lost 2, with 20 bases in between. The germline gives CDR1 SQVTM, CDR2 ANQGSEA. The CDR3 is CSVCKGRDSPYEQYF. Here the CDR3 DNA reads TGCAGCGTCTGCAAGGGCCGGGACTCTCCCTACGAGCAGTACTTC.

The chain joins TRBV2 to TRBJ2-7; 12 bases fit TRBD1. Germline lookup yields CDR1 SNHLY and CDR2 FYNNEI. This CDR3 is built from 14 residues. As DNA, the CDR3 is TGTGTCCGGCAAGGGGACAGGGGGCCCTACGAGCAGTACTTC. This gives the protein CVRQGDRGPYEQYF.

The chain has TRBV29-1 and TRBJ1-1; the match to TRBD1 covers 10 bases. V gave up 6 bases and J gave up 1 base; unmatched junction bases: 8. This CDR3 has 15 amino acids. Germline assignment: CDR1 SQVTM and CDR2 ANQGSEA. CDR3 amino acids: CSVSPGQGSNTEAFF. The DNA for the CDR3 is TGCAGCGTATCACCGGGACAGGGGTCGAACACTGAAGCTTTCTTT.

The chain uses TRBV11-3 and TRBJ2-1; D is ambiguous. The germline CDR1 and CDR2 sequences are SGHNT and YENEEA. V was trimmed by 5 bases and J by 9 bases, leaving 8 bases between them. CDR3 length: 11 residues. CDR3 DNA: TGTGCCAGCAGCGGAGCATCTGAGCAGTTCTTC. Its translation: CASSGASEQFF.

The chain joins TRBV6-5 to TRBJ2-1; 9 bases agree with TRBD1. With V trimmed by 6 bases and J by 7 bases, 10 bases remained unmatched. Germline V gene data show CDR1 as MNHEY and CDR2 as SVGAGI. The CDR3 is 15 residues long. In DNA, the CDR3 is TGTGCCAGCAGCGTCACAGGGGGCGATTGGAATGAGCAGTTCTTC. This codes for CASSVTGGDWNEQFF.

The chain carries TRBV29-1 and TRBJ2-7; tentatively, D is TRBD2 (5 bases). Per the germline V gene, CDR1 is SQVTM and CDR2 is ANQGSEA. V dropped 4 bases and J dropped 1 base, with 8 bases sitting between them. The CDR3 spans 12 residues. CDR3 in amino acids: CSVGTGSYEQYF. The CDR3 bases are TGCAGCGTTGGTACGGGATCCTACGAGCAGTACTTC.

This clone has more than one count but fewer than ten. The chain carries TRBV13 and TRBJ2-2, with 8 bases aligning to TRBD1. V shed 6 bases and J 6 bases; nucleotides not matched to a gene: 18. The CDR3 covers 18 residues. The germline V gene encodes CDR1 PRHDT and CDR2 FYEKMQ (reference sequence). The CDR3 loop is CASSINLGQGVNSGELFF. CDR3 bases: TGTGCCAGCAGTATCAATCTCGGACAGGGAGTCAACTCCGGGGAGCTGTTTTTT.

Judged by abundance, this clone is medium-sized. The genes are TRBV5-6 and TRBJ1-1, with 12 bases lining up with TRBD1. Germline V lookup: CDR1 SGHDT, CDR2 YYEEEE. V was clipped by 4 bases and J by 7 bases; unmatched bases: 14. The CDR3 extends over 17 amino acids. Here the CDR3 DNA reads TGTGCCAGCAGCGCCATACGGGACAGGGGGCGAAGCGATGAAGCTTTCTTT. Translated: CASSAIRDRGRSDEAFF.

For the CDR3, the DNA is TGTGCCAGCAGCCCGAACCAAGAGACCCAGTACTTC. Amino acid sequence: CASSPNQETQYF. The chain links TRBV9 to TRBJ2-5; D gene ambiguous. Germline V gene lookup returns CDR1 SGDLS and CDR2 YYNGEE. The CDR3 runs 12 residues. V gave up 4 bases and J gave up 0 bases, with 4 bases separating them.

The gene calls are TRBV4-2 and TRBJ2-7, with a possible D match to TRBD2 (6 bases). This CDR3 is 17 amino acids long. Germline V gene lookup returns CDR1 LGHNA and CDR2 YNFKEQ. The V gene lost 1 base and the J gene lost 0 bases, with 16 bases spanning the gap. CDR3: CASSQGARTLASYEQYF. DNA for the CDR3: TGTGCCAGCAGCCAAGGGGCCCGGACACTAGCCTCCTACGAGCAGTACTTC.

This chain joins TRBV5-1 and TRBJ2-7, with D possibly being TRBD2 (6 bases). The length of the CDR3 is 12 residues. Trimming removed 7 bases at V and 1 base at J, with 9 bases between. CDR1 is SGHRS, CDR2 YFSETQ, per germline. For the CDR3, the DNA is TGCGCCAGCCGGGGGAGTTCCTACGAGCAGTACTTC. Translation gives CASRGSSYEQYF.

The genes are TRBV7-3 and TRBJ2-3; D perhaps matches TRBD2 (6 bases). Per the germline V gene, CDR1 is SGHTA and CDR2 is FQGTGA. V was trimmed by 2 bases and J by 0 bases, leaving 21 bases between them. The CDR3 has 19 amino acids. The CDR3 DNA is TGTGCCAGCAGCTTAGTGGGACTCAACAAAAAACGGAGCACAGATACGCAGTATTTT. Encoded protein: CASSLVGLNKKRSTDTQYF.

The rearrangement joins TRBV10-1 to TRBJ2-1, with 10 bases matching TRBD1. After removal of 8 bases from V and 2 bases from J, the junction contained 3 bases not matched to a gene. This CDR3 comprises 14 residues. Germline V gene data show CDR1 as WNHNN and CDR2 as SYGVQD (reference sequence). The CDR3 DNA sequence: TGCGCCAGCTCAGGACAGGGGGCCTACAATGAGCAGTTCTTC. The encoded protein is CASSGQGAYNEQFF.

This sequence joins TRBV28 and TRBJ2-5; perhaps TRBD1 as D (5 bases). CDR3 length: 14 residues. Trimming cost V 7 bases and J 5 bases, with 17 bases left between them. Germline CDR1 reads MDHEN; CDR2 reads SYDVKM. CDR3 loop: CASIVRGTDETQYF. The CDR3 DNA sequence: TGTGCCAGCATCGTAAGGGGCACGGATGAGACCCAGTACTTC.

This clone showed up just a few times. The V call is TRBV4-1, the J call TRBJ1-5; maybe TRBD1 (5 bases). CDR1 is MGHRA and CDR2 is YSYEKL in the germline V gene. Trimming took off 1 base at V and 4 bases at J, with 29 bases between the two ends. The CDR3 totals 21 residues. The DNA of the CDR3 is TGCGCCAGCAGCCAAGGGTACCTCCGCGGGACGGAGGCTAAAATTAATCAGCCCCAGCATTTT. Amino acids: CASSQGYLRGTEAKINQPQHF.